Listed here are 22 T cell receptor beta chains from one sample, sequenced in a study of OX40 agonist ivuxolimab in advanced cancers. The library was made by the immunoSEQ multiplex PCR assay. TCRdb took over this immuneACCESS table, retaining in-frame rearrangements with V and J assigned. Such tables are incomplete; in checked studies, under half of the missing clones stem from an unresolved V gene, and the remainder is unexplained. Recorded for this sample are tens of thousands of clones; 75% to 90% of them occurred a single time. 13% to 15% of the sample is held by the ten biggest clonotypes. The sequences come from CD4+ or CD8+ T cells sorted from blood, collected in a trial of the OX40 agonist ivuxolimab. These receptors came from an adult with an advanced solid tumor such as melanoma, head and neck, liver or kidney cancer.

This chain connects TRBV5-4 to TRBJ1-1; no clear D gene. The CDR3 contains 13 residues. CDR1 is SGHNT, CDR2 YYREEE, per germline (reference sequence). V gave up 4 bases and J gave up 3 bases, with 10 bases separating them. The DNA of the CDR3 is TGTGCCAGCAGCCTAGACGGGGACACTGAAGCTTTCTTT. Amino acid sequence: CASSLDGDTEAFF. Using reference TRBV5-4 and TRBJ1-1 for the parts outside the CDR3, the full variable domain is ETGVTQSPTHLIKTRGQQVTLRCSSQSGHNTVSWYQQALGQGPQFIFQYYREEENGRGNFPPRFSGLQFPNYSSELNVNALELDDSALYLCASSLDGDTEAFFGQGTRLTVV.

V gene TRBV7-9 combines with J gene TRBJ1-1; the D is unclear. The CDR3 spans 13 residues. V lost 1 base and J lost 1, with 4 bases in between. CDR1 is SEHNR and CDR2 is FQNEAQ in the germline V gene (reference sequence). CDR3 coding DNA: TGTGCCAGCAGCTTAGGGTGGAACACTGAAGCTTTCTTT. Translation gives CASSLGWNTEAFF.

J is TRBJ1-4 and V is TRBV2, with D possibly matching TRBD1 (5 bases). Looked up from germline, CDR1 is SNHLY and CDR2 is FYNNEI. This CDR3 has 17 residues. Trimming left V 2 bases short and J 0 bases short, with 13 bases between. The CDR3 bases are TGTGCCAGCAGTGAATGGACAATTAAAGCAACTAATGAAAAACTGTTTTTT. This sequence encodes CASSEWTIKATNEKLFF.

The chain has TRBV5-1 and TRBJ2-7; 9 nucleotides align to TRBD1. Germline V gene lookup returns CDR1 SGHRS and CDR2 YFSETQ. The CDR3 runs 17 residues. With V trimmed by 2 bases and J by 2 bases, 11 bases remained unmatched. CDR3 in amino acids: CASSFGTGSTIPYEQYF. As DNA, the CDR3 is TGCGCCAGCAGCTTTGGGACAGGGTCGACAATCCCCTACGAGCAGTACTTC.

The chain carries TRBV9 and TRBJ2-7; 8 bases fit TRBD2. This CDR3 has 15 amino acids. V gave up 4 bases and J gave up 7 bases; unmatched junction bases: 13. Looked up from germline, CDR1 is SGDLS and CDR2 is YYNGEE. CDR3 sequence (DNA): TGTGCCAGCAGCACTGGGAGGCTAGCGGGCGGGGAGCAGTACTTC. It encodes CASSTGRLAGGEQYF.

This rearrangement joins TRBV6-5 to TRBJ2-7, with D unclear. Per germline, CDR1 MNHEY and CDR2 SVGAGI. Trimming removed 8 bases at V and 2 bases at J, with 10 bases between. The CDR3 is 12 residues long. The CDR3 nucleotides are TGTGCCAGCGGGTCAGCGACCTACGAGCAGTACTTC. Its translation: CASGSATYEQYF.

This clone was counted a single time. The V gene is TRBV29-1, the J gene TRBJ2-1; 9 positions match TRBD1. J was trimmed by 4 bases and V by 3 bases; bases with no gene match: 4. Germline V gives CDR1 SQVTM, CDR2 ANQGSEA. The CDR3 has 14 residues. CDR3 in amino acids: CSVETGGPYNEQFF. The CDR3 DNA follows: TGCAGCGTTGAGACAGGGGGTCCATACAATGAGCAGTTCTTC.

The chain joins TRBV5-1 to TRBJ2-1; perhaps TRBD2 as D (6 bases). CDR3 length: 13 residues. Trimming removed 3 bases at V and 7 bases at J, with 11 bases between. Germline V lookup: CDR1 SGHRS, CDR2 YFSETQ. The CDR3 reads CASSSGLSNEQFF. The CDR3 nucleotides read TGCGCCAGCAGCTCGGGACTCTCAAATGAGCAGTTCTTC.

This clone appeared once. V and J are TRBV28 and TRBJ1-1, with unresolved D. The V end lost 6 bases, the J end lost 6 bases, and 11 bases lay between the germline ends. Per germline, CDR1 MDHEN and CDR2 SYDVKM. This CDR3 comprises 12 residues. CDR3 sequence: CASSDNLAEAFF. The CDR3 DNA reads TGTGCCAGCAGCGATAATTTAGCTGAAGCTTTCTTT.

The chain joins TRBV27 to TRBJ2-1; TRBD2 matches at 7 bases. CDR1 is MNHEY and CDR2 is SMNVEV in the germline V gene (reference sequence). This CDR3 is built from 15 residues. The V segment lost 5 bases and the J segment 5 bases; nucleotides outside the gene matches: 9. CDR3 DNA sequence: TGTGCCAGCAGTACGGGACTACCTGCCCACAATGAGCAGTTCTTC. Translated: CASSTGLPAHNEQFF.

This clone was picked up a small number of times. The chain joins TRBV27 to TRBJ2-7; D possibly corresponds to TRBD2 (6 bases). Trimming pared 2 bases from V and 4 bases from J, leaving 12 bases between. The CDR3 loop spans 14 amino acids. CDR1 and CDR2 from the germline V gene are MNHEY and SMNVEV (reference sequence). CDR3 coding DNA: TGTGCCAGCAGTTTAGGGGGGTCCCCTTACGAGCAGTACTTC. It yields the protein CASSLGGSPYEQYF.

The chain links TRBV19 to TRBJ2-7; TRBD1 matches 9 bases. The J segment lost 5 bases and the V segment lost 4 bases, leaving 6 bases of the junction unmatched. The germline gives CDR1 LNHDA, CDR2 SQIVND (reference sequence). The CDR3 covers 14 residues. CDR3 nucleotide sequence: TGTGCCAGTAGTACCGGGACAGGGTTGCACGAGCAGTACTTC. Translating gives CASSTGTGLHEQYF.

The rearrangement joins TRBV7-9 to TRBJ2-7, with D perhaps given as TRBD1 or TRBD2 (6 bases each). The CDR3 covers 14 residues. From germline, CDR1 is SEHNR and CDR2 FQNEAQ (reference sequence). Trimming stripped 5 bases from V and 2 bases from J, with 13 bases between. Here the CDR3 DNA reads TGTGCCAGCAGCCCCCGGGGGCCCACCTACGAGCAGTACTTC. The encoded protein is CASSPRGPTYEQYF.

V is TRBV27 and J is TRBJ1-5, with a tentative D call TRBD1 (5 bases). There are 14 residues in the CDR3. Deletions cut 3 bases from V and 6 bases from J, with 12 bases between. Germline-derived CDR1 and CDR2 are MNHEY and SMNVEV (reference sequence). This chain's CDR3 is CASSFQGLSQPQHF. CDR3 DNA sequence: TGTGCCAGCAGTTTTCAGGGTTTAAGTCAGCCCCAGCATTTT.

The rearrangement links TRBV7-9 to TRBJ2-7, with 8 bases aligning to TRBD1. The CDR3 covers 13 residues. CDR1 and CDR2 (germline): SEHNR, FQNEAQ (reference sequence). Losses at the gene ends were 5 bases for V and 5 bases for J; bases not matched to a gene: 5. The CDR3 region has the DNA TGTGCCAGCAGCCCGTCGGACAGGGACGAGCAGTACTTC. Its protein is CASSPSDRDEQYF.

This clone was picked up one time. CDR3 nucleotide sequence: TGTGCCAGTAGTTTCGCGGGACTCCTCGCCGAGCAGTACTTC. It encodes CASSFAGLLAEQYF. The V call is TRBV19, the J call TRBJ2-7; tentatively, D is TRBD2 (6 bases). Looked up from germline, CDR1 is LNHDA and CDR2 is SQIVND (reference sequence). Trimming shortened V by 5 bases and J by 6 bases, and 17 bases separated the two germline ends. This CDR3 has 14 amino acids.

The gene calls are TRBV7-9 and TRBJ1-1, with D maybe TRBD1 (5 bases). Germline V CDR1 and CDR2: SEHNR, FQNEAQ (reference sequence). This CDR3 is built from 17 residues. The germline V and J ends were trimmed by 8 bases and 2 bases, with 24 bases remaining between them. CDR3 loop: CASLGERTTHPNTEAFF. CDR3 DNA sequence: TGTGCCAGCTTAGGGGAAAGAACGACTCATCCTAACACTGAAGCTTTCTTT.

The gene calls are TRBV28 and TRBJ2-6; maybe TRBD1 (6 bases). Between the trimmed V and J ends, which lost 3 bases and 0 bases, there was a span of 12 bases. The germline CDR1 and CDR2 sequences are MDHEN and SYDVKM. The CDR3 loop spans 17 amino acids. The DNA of the CDR3 is TGTGCCAGCAGTTTCAGGGGCGGACTCTCTGGGGCCAACGTCCTGACTTTC. It codes for CASSFRGGLSGANVLTF.

V usage is TRBV7-6 and J usage is TRBJ2-1; 13 bases are shared with TRBD2. The germline V gene has CDR1 SGHVS and CDR2 FNYEAQ. Unmatched junction bases numbered 6, after V lost 5 bases and J lost 2 bases. The CDR3 is 17 residues long. CDR3 region: CASSRTSGSFAYNEQFF. The CDR3 coding sequence is TGTGCCAGCAGCAGGACTAGCGGGAGTTTCGCCTACAATGAGCAGTTCTTC.

The V call is TRBV5-4, the J call TRBJ1-6; D gene unclear. V gave up 5 bases and J gave up 0 bases, with 6 bases separating them. The CDR3 spans 14 residues. The germline gives CDR1 SGHNT, CDR2 YYREEE (reference sequence). CDR3 amino acids: CASSGGSYNSPLHF. The CDR3 region has the DNA TGTGCCAGCAGTGGCGGCTCCTATAATTCACCCCTCCACTTT.

V and J are TRBV30 and TRBJ1-1, with 7 bases aligning to TRBD1. CDR1 is GTSNPN and CDR2 is SVGIG in the germline V gene (reference sequence). The V segment lost 2 bases and the J segment 0 bases; nucleotides outside the gene matches: 6. The length of the CDR3 is 15 residues. CDR3 sequence (DNA): TGTGCCTGGAGTTTTGGGACAGCCATGAACACTGAAGCTTTCTTT. Translating it yields CAWSFGTAMNTEAFF.

The V and J genes are TRBV29-1 and TRBJ1-1, with D unclear. The ends were cut back, 8 bases at V and 1 base at J, with 14 bases in the middle. The V gene's germline CDR1 is SQVTM and CDR2 ANQGSEA. This CDR3 spans 13 amino acids. The CDR3 is CSPLFEGNTEAFF. In DNA form, the CDR3 reads TGCAGCCCCCTCTTCGAGGGGAACACTGAAGCTTTCTTT.